This TCR beta chain was found in a study of neurological immune-mediated disorders. Each CDR3 protein is one row after TCRdb ran MiXCR on the 5' RACE reads. The sample lists 55,000 to 75,000 distinct CDR3 sequences, around 13% occurring once. This clonotype showed up many times. This CDR3 region has 17 residues. The germline CDR1 and CDR2 sequences are SEHNR and FQNEAQ (reference sequence). V trimming: 5 bases; J trimming: 5 bases; junction bases outside the gene matches: 15. Regarding time point: longitudinal time-point 1 (baseline). J is TRBJ2-3 and V is TRBV7-9; TRBD2 matches 8 bases. The sequence was collected from a female donor with HTLV-1-associated myelopathy (HAM/TSP). Sequenced material: PBMCs. Written as DNA, the CDR3 is TGTGCCAGCAGCGACCCCAGCTTGGTAGCGGGGTTAGATACGCAGTATTTT. Its translation: CASSDPSLVAGLDTQYF. Looking up the rest from reference TRBV7-9 and TRBJ2-3 gives the full variable domain: DTGVSQNPRHKITKRGQNVTFRCDPISEHNRLYWYRQTLGQGPEFLTYFQNEAQLEKSRLLSDRFSAERPKGSFSTLEIQRTEQGDSAMYLCASSDPSLVAGLDTQYFGPGTRLTVL.